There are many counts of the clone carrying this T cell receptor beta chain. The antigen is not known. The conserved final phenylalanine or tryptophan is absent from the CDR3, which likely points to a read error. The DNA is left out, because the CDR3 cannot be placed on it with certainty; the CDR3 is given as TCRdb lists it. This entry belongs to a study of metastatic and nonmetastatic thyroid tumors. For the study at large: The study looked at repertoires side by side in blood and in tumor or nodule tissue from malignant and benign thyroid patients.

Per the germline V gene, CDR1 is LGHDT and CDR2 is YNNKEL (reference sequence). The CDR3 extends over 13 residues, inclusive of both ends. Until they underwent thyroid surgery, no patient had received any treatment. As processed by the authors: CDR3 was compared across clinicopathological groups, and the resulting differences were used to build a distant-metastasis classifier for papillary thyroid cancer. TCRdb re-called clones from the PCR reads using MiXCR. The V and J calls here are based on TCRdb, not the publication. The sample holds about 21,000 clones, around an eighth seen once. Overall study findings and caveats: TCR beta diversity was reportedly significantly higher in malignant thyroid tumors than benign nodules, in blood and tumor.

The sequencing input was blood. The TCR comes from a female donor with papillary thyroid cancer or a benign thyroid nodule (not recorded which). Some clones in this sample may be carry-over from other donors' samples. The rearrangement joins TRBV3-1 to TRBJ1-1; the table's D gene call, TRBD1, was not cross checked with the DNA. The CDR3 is CASSQAGTDMTWV.